The clone carrying this T cell receptor (beta chain) was seen a handful of times. These data are taken from a study of CD8+ T cells in alopecia areata. Extraction and reverse transcription of RNA yielded cDNA as the sequencing template. Method: immunoSEQ multiplex PCR; TCRdb's copy keeps in-frame clones and lacks some. The repertoire consists of about 190,000 clones, with less than 65% occurring once and the leading ten covering approximately 1%. Treatment indicated: oral pan-JAK inhibitor, 5-10 mg twice daily. Those with alopecia areata gave lesional scalp punch biopsies and peripheral blood. The sorting of PBMCs gave CD4+ and CD8+ T cells. V lost 3 bases, J lost 2 bases, and 13 bases lay in between. This CDR3 is 15 amino acids long. In germline, CDR1 is ENHRY, CDR2 SYGVKD.

The input for sequencing was CD4+ T cells sorted from blood, taken at week 24, from a patient treated with tofacitinib. This TCR came from a human donor with alopecia areata. The V and J genes are TRBV10-3 and TRBJ2-5; D perhaps matches TRBD1 (6 bases). The CDR3 bases are TGTGCCATCAGTGATTCGAACAGGGTACAAGAGACCCAGTACTTC. As protein: CAISDSNRVQETQYF.